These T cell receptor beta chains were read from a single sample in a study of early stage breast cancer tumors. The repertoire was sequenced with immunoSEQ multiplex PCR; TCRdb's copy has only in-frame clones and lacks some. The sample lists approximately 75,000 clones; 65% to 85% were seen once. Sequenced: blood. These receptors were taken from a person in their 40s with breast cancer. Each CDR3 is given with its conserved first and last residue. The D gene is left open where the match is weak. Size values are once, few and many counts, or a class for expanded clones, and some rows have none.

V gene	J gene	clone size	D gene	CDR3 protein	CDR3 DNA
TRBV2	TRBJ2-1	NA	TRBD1	CASSSQGVAYNEQFF	TGTGCCAGCAGTTCACAGGGGGTCGCCTACAATGAGCAGTTCTTC
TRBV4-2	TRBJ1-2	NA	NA	CASSQGSGGNQNYGYTF	TGTGCCAGCAGCCAAGGTTCTGGGGGGAACCAGAACTATGGCTACACCTTC
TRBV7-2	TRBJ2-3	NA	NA	CASSPGQLTDTQYF	TGTGCCAGCAGTCCCGGACAGCTCACAGATACGCAGTATTTT
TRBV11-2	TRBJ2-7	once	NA	CASRLRITHSYEQYF	TGTGCCAGCAGGCTCAGGATAACACATTCCTACGAGCAGTACTTC
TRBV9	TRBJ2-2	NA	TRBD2	CASSPQIAGNTGELFF	TGTGCCAGCAGCCCCCAGATAGCGGGTAACACCGGGGAGCTGTTTTTT
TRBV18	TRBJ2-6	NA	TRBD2	CASLPGGGSGANVLTF	TGTGCCAGCTTACCAGGCGGGGGCTCTGGGGCCAACGTCCTGACTTTC
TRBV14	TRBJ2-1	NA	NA	CASSHDRLQLSSYNEQFF	TGTGCCAGCAGCCATGACCGGCTCCAGTTGAGCTCCTACAATGAGCAGTTCTTC
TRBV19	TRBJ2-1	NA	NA	CASSQVGEQFF	TGTGCCAGTAGTCAAGTTGGTGAGCAGTTCTTC
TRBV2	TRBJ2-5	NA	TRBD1	CAIEDRQETQYF	TGTGCCATCGAGGACAGGCAAGAGACCCAGTACTTC
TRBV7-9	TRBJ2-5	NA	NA	CASSLAGETQYF	TGTGCCAGCAGCTTAGCAGGGGAGACCCAGTACTTC
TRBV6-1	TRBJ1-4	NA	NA	CASRTGVATNEKLFF	TGTGCCAGCAGGACAGGAGTTGCAACTAATGAAAAACTGTTTTTT
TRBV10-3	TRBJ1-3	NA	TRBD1	CAISATGGTGNTIYF	TGTGCCATCAGTGCCACAGGGGGCACTGGAAACACCATATATTTT
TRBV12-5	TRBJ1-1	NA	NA	CASGLGQAGAFF	TGTGCTAGTGGTTTGGGACAGGCGGGAGCTTTCTTT
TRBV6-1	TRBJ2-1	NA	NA	CASSLLDYEQFF	TGTGCCAGCAGTCTACTAGACTATGAGCAGTTCTTC
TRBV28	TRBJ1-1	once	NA	CASRGGGRDTEAFF	TGTGCCAGCAGGGGGGGAGGGAGGGACACTGAAGCTTTCTTT
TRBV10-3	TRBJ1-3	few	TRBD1	CAITGQVSSGNTIYF	TGTGCCATCACCGGACAGGTTAGCTCTGGAAACACCATATATTTT
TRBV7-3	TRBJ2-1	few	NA	CASSPDGSGDEQFF	TGTGCCAGCAGCCCCGACGGCTCTGGGGATGAGCAGTTCTTC
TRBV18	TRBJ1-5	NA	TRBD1	CASSPQGAGDQPQHF	TGTGCCAGCTCCCCACAGGGGGCAGGGGATCAGCCCCAGCATTTT
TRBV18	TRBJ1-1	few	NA	CASSQGIEAFF	TGTGCCAGCTCACAGGGGATTGAAGCTTTCTTT
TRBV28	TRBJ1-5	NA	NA	CASSLFGGSNQPQHF	TGTGCCAGCAGTTTGTTTGGGGGTAGCAATCAGCCCCAGCATTTT
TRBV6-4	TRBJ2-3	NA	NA	CASSDRGTVTDTQYF	TGTGCCAGCAGTGACCGGGGGACGGTCACAGATACGCAGTATTTT
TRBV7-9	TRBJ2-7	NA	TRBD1	CASSLEGTGVYEQYF	TGTGCCAGCAGCTTAGAGGGGACAGGAGTCTACGAGCAGTACTTC
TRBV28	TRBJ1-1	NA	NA	CASTLNTEAFF	TGTGCCAGCACCCTGAACACTGAAGCTTTCTTT
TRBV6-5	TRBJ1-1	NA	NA	CASSYSGPSGTEAFF	TGTGCCAGCAGTTACTCGGGGCCATCGGGCACTGAAGCTTTCTTT
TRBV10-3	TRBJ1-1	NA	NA	CAIRGGGSTEAFF	TGTGCCATCAGGGGAGGGGGAAGCACTGAAGCTTTCTTT
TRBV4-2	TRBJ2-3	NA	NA	CASSQDREYADTQYF	TGTGCCAGCAGCCAAGACAGGGAGTATGCAGATACGCAGTATTTT
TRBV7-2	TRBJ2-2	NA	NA	CASSLGQGPYTGELFF	TGTGCCAGCAGCTTAGGGCAGGGGCCTTACACCGGGGAGCTGTTTTTT
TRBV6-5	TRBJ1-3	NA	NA	CASHGPTSGNTIYF	TGTGCCAGCCATGGACCGACCTCTGGAAACACCATATATTTT
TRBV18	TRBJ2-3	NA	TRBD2	CASSPRLAGGRTDTQYF	TGTGCCAGCTCACCGCGACTAGCGGGAGGACGCACAGATACGCAGTATTTT
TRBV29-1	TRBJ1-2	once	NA	CSVTGGYTF	TGCAGCGTGACCGGAGGCTACACCTTC
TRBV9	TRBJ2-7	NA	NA	CASSEGMGAGYEQYF	TGTGCCAGCAGCGAGGGGATGGGGGCGGGCTACGAGCAGTACTTC
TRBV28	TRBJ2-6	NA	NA	CASSPQGGGANVLTF	TGTGCCAGCAGTCCACAGGGCGGTGGGGCCAACGTCCTGACTTTC
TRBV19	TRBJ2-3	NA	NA	CASSNDGMYTDTQYF	TGTGCCAGTTCCAACGACGGAATGTACACAGATACGCAGTATTTT
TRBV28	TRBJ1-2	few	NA	CASSLTSFYGYTF	TGTGCCAGCAGTTTAACGTCATTCTATGGCTACACCTTC
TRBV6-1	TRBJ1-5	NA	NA	CASSDQPQHF	TGTGCCAGCAGTGATCAGCCCCAGCATTTT
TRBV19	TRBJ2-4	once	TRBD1	CASSTRQGSIQYF	TGTGCCAGTAGTACTCGACAGGGCTCCATTCAGTACTTC
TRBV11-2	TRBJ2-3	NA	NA	CASSLAPGSTDTQYF	TGTGCCAGCAGCTTAGCTCCGGGAAGCACAGATACGCAGTATTTT
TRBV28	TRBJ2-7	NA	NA	CASSLAGPYEQYF	TGTGCCAGCAGTTTGGCAGGGCCCTACGAGCAGTACTTC
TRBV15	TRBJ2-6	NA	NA	CATSRGQSSGANVLTF	TGTGCCACCAGCAGAGGTCAGAGCTCTGGGGCCAACGTCCTGACTTTC
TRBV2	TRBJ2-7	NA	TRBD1	CASSVRQGASEQYF	TGTGCCAGCAGTGTCAGACAGGGGGCTTCCGAGCAGTACTTC
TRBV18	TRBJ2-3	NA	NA	CASSDRKSTDTQYF	TGTGCCAGCTCAGACAGGAAGAGCACAGATACGCAGTATTTT
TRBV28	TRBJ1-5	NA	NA	CASSPALSGQPQHF	TGTGCCAGCAGTCCCGCCCTATCCGGTCAGCCCCAGCATTTT
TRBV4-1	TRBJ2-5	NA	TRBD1	CASSQWGQGALGETQYF	TGCGCCAGCAGCCAATGGGGACAGGGGGCGCTCGGAGAGACCCAGTACTTC
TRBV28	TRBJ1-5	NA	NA	CASSFGQNQPQHF	TGTGCCAGCAGTTTCGGGCAGAACCAGCCCCAGCATTTT
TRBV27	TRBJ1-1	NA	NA	CASSFYNRTNTEAFF	TGTGCCAGCAGTTTTTATAACAGAACGAACACTGAAGCTTTCTTT